This T cell receptor beta chain was identified during a study of Graves' ophthalmopathy and Graves' hyperthyroidism. Ophthalmopathy not arising within 18 months of follow-up defined hyperthyroidism as stable. Study outcomes and limitations: A 13-signature model separated ophthalmopathy from stable hyperthyroidism, reaching 85% to 90% sensitivity and roughly 84% specificity cross-validated.

This clonotype has just a few counts. Its antigen is still unknown. Amplified material comprised TCR beta CDR3 regions derived from RNA transcripts. The library came from an HTBI-primed first-round RT-PCR and a second-round multiplex PCR. TCRdb called the multiplex PCR reads again in MiXCR, with one record for every CDR3 protein. The sample has about 620,000 distinct CDR3 sequences, 22% seen once. The CDR3 loop spans 16 amino acids. CDR1 is SGHDT and CDR2 is YYEEEE in the germline V gene. Unmatched junction bases numbered 8, after V lost 3 bases and J lost 3 bases. The chain uses TRBV5-6 and TRBJ2-5; 10 bases match TRBD2. Sequencing was performed on peripheral blood. The sequence derives from a woman between 18 and 29 years old with stable Graves' hyperthyroidism. Some clones in this sample may be carry-over from other donors' samples. Written as DNA, the CDR3 is TGTGCCAGCAGCTGGGTCGGCAGCGGGGGGGAAGAGACCCAGTACTTC. Its protein product is CASSWVGSGGEETQYF. Based on the CDR3 plus reference TRBV5-6 and TRBJ2-5, the full variable domain is DAGVTQSPTHLIKTRGQQVTLRCSPKSGHDTVSWYQQALGQGPQFIFQYYEEEERQRGNFPDRFSGHQFPNYSSELNVNALLLGDSALYLCASSWVGSGGEETQYFGPGTRLLVL.